One and the same sample provided the 13 T cell receptor beta chains below, sequenced in a study of PD-1 blockade in classical Hodgkin lymphoma. Here immunoSEQ multiplex PCR was the method, and the copy in TCRdb shows in-frame clones only, minus some. Of tens of thousands of clones in the sample, 60% to 85% were seen once. In every patient, relapse followed autologous stem cell transplantation, while exposure to brentuximab vedotin differed. Here the sequenced sample was peripheral blood mononuclear cells (PBMCs), taken before the second cycle of nivolumab. These receptors came from a human donor with classical Hodgkin lymphoma.

Only one count was recorded for this clone. J is TRBJ2-7 and V is TRBV6-1, with 9 nucleotides matching TRBD2. V was pared by 7 bases and J by 0 bases, with 7 bases of the junction left unmatched. The CDR3 has 15 amino acids. Germline CDR1 and CDR2: MNHNS and SASEGT. For the CDR3, the DNA is TGTGCCAGCAAACAAGCGGGAGGAAGCTCCTACGAGCAGTACTTC. This encodes CASKQAGGSSYEQYF.

CDR3 sequence (DNA): TGTGCCAGCAGGTCGGCCAGGGGGCACGAGCAGTACTTC. The encoded protein is CASRSARGHEQYF. The chain carries TRBV5-8 and TRBJ2-5, with 8 bases that match TRBD1. The J call is uncertain, as TRBJ2-7 better fits the DNA end. Per germline, CDR1 SGHTS and CDR2 YDEGEE. This CDR3 has 13 amino acids.

CDR3 bases: TGTGCCAGCAGCTTTTATTCGGGACCCCAAGAGACCCAGTACTTC. Translation: CASSFYSGPQETQYF. The chain joins TRBV7-2 to TRBJ2-5; TRBD1 or TRBD2 may be the D gene (5 bases each). This CDR3 contains 15 residues. Trimming shortened V by 3 bases and J by 1 base, and 12 bases separated the two germline ends. Per the germline V gene, CDR1 is SGHTA and CDR2 is FQGNSA.

The chain is built from TRBV7-9 and TRBJ1-2, with D tentatively TRBD1 (5 bases). The CDR3 spans 13 residues. V was trimmed by 3 bases and J by 6 bases, leaving 11 bases between them. Germline loops: CDR1 SEHNR, CDR2 FQNEAQ (reference sequence). CDR3 protein: CASSFNRLHGYTF. The CDR3 nucleotides are TGTGCCAGCAGCTTCAACAGGTTACATGGCTACACCTTC.

This chain joins TRBV25-1 and TRBJ2-7; D gene ambiguous. CDR3 length equals 12 residues. Trimming removed 1 base from V and 7 bases from J, with 8 bases in between. CDR1 is MGHDK, CDR2 SYGVNS, per germline. Here the CDR3 reads CASSELMTEQYF. CDR3 DNA sequence: TGTGCCAGCAGTGAATTAATGACAGAGCAGTACTTC.

V and J are TRBV5-4 and TRBJ2-3; 8 nucleotides line up with TRBD2. The J segment lost 2 bases and the V segment lost 5 bases, leaving 10 bases of the junction unmatched. Germline V gene sequence: CDR1 SGHNT, CDR2 YYREEE (reference sequence). The length of the CDR3 is 16 residues. Here the CDR3 reads CASRSTGTRITDTQYF. Written as DNA, the CDR3 is TGTGCCAGCAGGTCGACCGGGACTAGGATCACAGATACGCAGTATTTT. Full variable domain (outside the CDR3, taken from reference TRBV5-4 and TRBJ2-3): ETGVTQSPTHLIKTRGQQVTLRCSSQSGHNTVSWYQQALGQGPQFIFQYYREEENGRGNFPPRFSGLQFPNYSSELNVNALELDDSALYLCASRSTGTRITDTQYFGPGTRLTVL.

J is TRBJ2-1 and V is TRBV7-6; TRBD2 might be the D (7 bases). The germline CDR1 and CDR2 sequences are SGHVS and FNYEAQ. The CDR3 extends over 15 amino acids. Trimming removed 10 bases from V and 0 bases from J, with 16 bases in between. The CDR3 coding sequence is TGTGCCACACAGAGGGGGGGTTCCTCCTACAATGAGCAGTTCTTC. Its translation is CATQRGGSSYNEQFF. Drawing the rest from reference TRBV7-6 and TRBJ2-1, the complete variable domain is GAGVSQSPRYKVTKRGQDVALRCDPISGHVSLYWYRQALGQGPEFLTYFNYEAQQDKSGLPNDRFSAERPEGSISTLTIQRTEQRDSAMYRCATQRGGSSYNEQFFGPGTRLTVL.

V usage is TRBV11-3 and J usage is TRBJ2-1, with D perhaps TRBD2 (5 bases). Germline V gene lookup returns CDR1 SGHNT and CDR2 YENEEA. There are 12 residues in the CDR3. V was clipped by 5 bases and J by 7 bases, with 9 bases between them. CDR3 nucleotides: TGTGCCAGCAGCCGGCCGGGGAATGAGCAGTTCTTC. This sequence encodes CASSRPGNEQFF. Using reference TRBV11-3 and TRBJ2-1 for the parts outside the CDR3, the full variable domain is EAGVVQSPRYKIIEKKQPVAFWCNPISGHNTLYWYLQNLGQGPELLIRYENEEAVDDSQLPKDRFSAERLKGVDSTLKIQPAELGDSAVYLCASSRPGNEQFFGPGTRLTVL.

The chain employs TRBV10-3 and TRBJ2-1, with TRBD1 matching 12 bases. The junction had 10 bases not matched to a gene; V was cut back by 4 bases and J by 0 bases. The V gene's germline CDR1 is ENHRY and CDR2 SYGVKD. This CDR3 comprises 19 residues. The CDR3 reads CAISVIPGQGAGSYNEQFF. CDR3 bases: TGTGCCATCAGTGTGATACCGGGACAGGGGGCGGGCTCCTACAATGAGCAGTTCTTC.

The chain is built from TRBV2 and TRBJ2-1; 8 nucleotides line up with TRBD1. The trim removed 11 bases at V and 9 bases at J, leaving 12 bases unmatched. This CDR3 contains 13 residues. Germline CDR1 SNHLY, CDR2 FYNNEI. This chain's CDR3 is CAGCSTGVGEQFF. Here the CDR3 DNA reads TGTGCCGGGTGTTCGACAGGGGTTGGTGAGCAGTTCTTC.

The genes are TRBV23-1 and TRBJ2-7; 8 bases match TRBD2. Being an ORF, TRBV23-1 has a function that is uncertain. The junction had 8 bases not matched to a gene; V was cut back by 8 bases and J by 2 bases. The CDR3 spans 14 residues. CDR3 amino acids: CASPSEREPYEQYF. CDR3 sequence (DNA): TGCGCCAGCCCCTCGGAGCGGGAGCCCTACGAGCAGTACTTC.

This clone is labeled as medium-sized. This rearrangement joins TRBV6-6 to TRBJ2-2; D possibly corresponds to TRBD2 (6 bases). From germline, CDR1 is MNHNY and CDR2 SVGAGI (reference sequence). The CDR3 totals 14 residues. V was cut by 2 bases and J by 7 bases, with 11 bases left in between. The CDR3: CASSYALGGGELFF. The CDR3 DNA reads TGTGCCAGCAGTTACGCCTTGGGGGGCGGGGAGCTGTTTTTT.

J is TRBJ1-2 and V is TRBV5-4; the D gene is possibly TRBD1 (6 bases). V lost 0 bases to trimming and J lost 5 bases, with 17 bases between them. The CDR3 is 16 amino acids. The V gene's germline CDR1 is SGHNT and CDR2 YYREEE (reference sequence). CDR3: CASSLGLAGADYGYTF. CDR3 nucleotide sequence: TGTGCCAGCAGCTTGGGGTTGGCAGGGGCGGATTATGGCTACACCTTC.